Listed below are T cell receptor beta chains from one sample, sequenced in a study of blood T cell repertoires in COVID-19. TCRdb's table, derived via immunoSEQ multiplex PCR, lists solely in-frame clones and lacks some. The table includes roughly 120,000 clones, roughly three quarters detected once. The sample comprised peripheral blood. Receptors were obtained from a woman older than 75 with acute or convalescent COVID-19. Each CDR3 is given with its conserved first and last residue. D genes are given only for firm matches. Clone size is given for some rows only: seen once, a few or many times, or a class if the clone is expanded.

v_gene	abundance	d_gene	j_gene	CDR3nt	CDR3aa
TRBV5-5	.	.	TRBJ2-3	TGTGCCAGCAGCCTCCTCACAGATACGCAGTATTTT	CASSLLTDTQYF
TRBV15	.	.	TRBJ2-7	TGTGCCACCAGCTTTGGCTCCATCCCTTACGAGCAGTACTTC	CATSFGSIPYEQYF
TRBV30	few	TRBD1	TRBJ1-2	TGTGCCGAGAAAGCAGGGGGCCTCTATGGCTACACCTTC	CAEKAGGLYGYTF
TRBV7-9	.	.	TRBJ2-1	TGTGCCAGCAGCTTAGTAGCGGTCACTTACAATGAGCAGTTCTTC	CASSLVAVTYNEQFF
TRBV29-1	few	TRBD2	TRBJ2-2	TGCAGCGTCCTCACTAGCGGGGACGGGGAGCTGTTTTTT	CSVLTSGDGELFF
TRBV6-2/TRBV6-3	.	.	TRBJ1-5	TGTGCCAGCAGTTACTTAGGGGGATCCCGCAATCAGCCCCAGCATTTT	CASSYLGGSRNQPQHF
TRBV19	.	.	TRBJ1-4	TGTGCCAGTAGTATTGGCAGGGTGGGAGAAAAACTGTTTTTT	CASSIGRVGEKLFF
TRBV7-3	.	.	TRBJ2-3	TGTGCCAGCAGCCAGAACCAGGGGTATGGGCAGTATTTT	CASSQNQGYGQYF
TRBV6-5	.	TRBD1	TRBJ2-7	TGTGCCAGCAGCCGGGACAGGAGAATTTACGAGCAGTACTTC	CASSRDRRIYEQYF
TRBV5-5	.	TRBD2	TRBJ2-7	TGTGCCAGCAGCTTGATGGTACCGGGACTAGAACGTTACGAGCAGTACTTC	CASSLMVPGLERYEQYF
TRBV7-2	.	.	TRBJ2-3	TGTGCCACCGCCCGTCGGGATACGCAGTATTTT	CATARRDTQYF
TRBV4-1	many	.	TRBJ1-2	TGCGCCAGCAGCCAAGTGGTCGGGGTAGATGGCTACACCTTC	CASSQVVGVDGYTF
TRBV5-4	.	TRBD2	TRBJ2-3	TGTGCCAGCAGCGAGCCACAGACGGGGGGGCCACATACGCAGTATTTT	CASSEPQTGGPHTQYF
TRBV19	.	.	TRBJ1-2	TGTGCCAGTAGTATTGTCCAGGGGATCGGCTACACCTTC	CASSIVQGIGYTF
TRBV5-6	medium-sized	.	TRBJ2-7	TGTGCCAGCAGCTTGGCAATCGGGTCCTACGAGCAGTACTTC	CASSLAIGSYEQYF
TRBV7-3	.	.	TRBJ1-2	TGTGCCAGCAGCTTAGGGACACCAGAATACTATGGCTACACCTTC	CASSLGTPEYYGYTF
TRBV5-1	.	TRBD1	TRBJ1-1	TGCGCCAGCAGCTTGGACAGGGGGAACACTGAAGCTTTCTTT	CASSLDRGNTEAFF
TRBV13	.	.	TRBJ1-1	TGTGCCAGCAGCTTAAGTCGAGACACTGAAGCTTTCTTT	CASSLSRDTEAFF
TRBV5-6	.	.	TRBJ2-5	TGTGCCAGCAGCTCTCAACAGGGTCAGGAGACCCAGTACTTC	CASSSQQGQETQYF
TRBV27	.	.	TRBJ2-1	TGTGCCAGCAGTCCCTCAGCGGCGGGGTTCTCCTACAATGAGCAGTTCTTC	CASSPSAAGFSYNEQFF
TRBV19	.	TRBD2	TRBJ2-3	TGTGCCAGTAGTATCGGGGGGGCCGTAGATACGCAGTATTTT	CASSIGGAVDTQYF
TRBV5-1	.	.	TRBJ1-2	TGCGCCAGCAGCTTCGGAGGGGAGGATGGCTACACCTTC	CASSFGGEDGYTF
TRBV7-2	.	.	TRBJ1-1	TGTGCCAGCAGCTTAGGACAGAACACTGAAGCTTTCTTT	CASSLGQNTEAFF
TRBV18	once	TRBD1	TRBJ1-2	TGTGCCAGCTCACCACCTATCGGGACAGGGAGCTATGGCTACACCTTC	CASSPPIGTGSYGYTF
TRBV20-1	.	.	TRBJ1-1	TGCAGTGCTAAGACAGCTGATGAAGCTTTCTTT	CSAKTADEAFF
TRBV19	once	.	TRBJ1-4	TGTGCCAGCGCGGTCTGGGCAACTAATGAAAAACTGTTTTTT	CASAVWATNEKLFF
TRBV5-6	few	.	TRBJ2-1	TGTGCCAGCAGCCCCACGCTCGGGTCCTACAATGAGCAGTTCTTC	CASSPTLGSYNEQFF
TRBV19	.	.	TRBJ1-5	TGTGCCAGTAGTATAATCCAGGGGAATCAGCCCCAGCATTTT	CASSIIQGNQPQHF
TRBV5-1	few	TRBD2	TRBJ2-3	TGCGCCAGCAGCCCTGGGACTAGCGGGGGCTCAGATACGCAGTATTTT	CASSPGTSGGSDTQYF
TRBV6-4	.	TRBD1	TRBJ1-2	TGTGCCAGCAGTGAGGGGACAGGGTCGGCCTATGGCTACACCTTC	CASSEGTGSAYGYTF
TRBV27	.	TRBD1	TRBJ1-1	TGTGCCAGCAGTTTGAGACAGGGGGCCAGTATGAACACTGAAGCTTTCTTT	CASSLRQGASMNTEAFF
TRBV2	.	TRBD1	TRBJ1-1	TGTGCCAGTAAGATAAGACAGGGGAACACTGAAGCTTTCTTT	CASKIRQGNTEAFF
TRBV28	.	TRBD1	TRBJ2-5	TGTGCCAGCAGTCTTGACAGGGCACAAGAGACCCAGTACTTC	CASSLDRAQETQYF
TRBV4-2	once	.	TRBJ2-6	TGTGCCAGCAGCCAACAAGCAGGGCCTGGGGCCAACGTCCTGACTTTC	CASSQQAGPGANVLTF
TRBV2	.	.	TRBJ2-1	TGTGCCAGCAGTCAAAGCGGGTCCTCCTACAATGAGCAGTTCTTC	CASSQSGSSYNEQFF
TRBV18	.	.	TRBJ1-1	TGTGCCAGCTCACCATTTGAACAGGGCCTTGAAGCTTTCTTT	CASSPFEQGLEAFF
TRBV30	.	TRBD2	TRBJ2-5	TGTGCCTGGAGGGGGACTAGCGCGATTCAGACCCAGTACTTC	CAWRGTSAIQTQYF
TRBV7-3	.	TRBD2	TRBJ2-1	TGTGCCAGCAGCTCCGGGGGGGCCGTGAATGAGCAGTTCTTC	CASSSGGAVNEQFF
TRBV25-1	.	TRBD2	TRBJ2-1	TGTGCCAGCAGTGGACGTGGAGCGGGAGGTTTTGAGCAGTTCTTC	CASSGRGAGGFEQFF
TRBV5-1	once	.	TRBJ1-2	TGCGCCAGCAGCTTAATGTTCGGGCAGCGAGGGCCTGGCTACACCTTC	CASSLMFGQRGPGYTF
TRBV7-3	.	TRBD2	TRBJ2-1	TGTGCCAGCAGCCCTGGACTAGCGGGAGGCCCACTCTCCTACAATGAGCAGTTCTTC	CASSPGLAGGPLSYNEQFF
TRBV19	.	TRBD1	TRBJ2-7	TGTGCCAGTAGTGAACAGGGGTACGAGCAGTACTTC	CASSEQGYEQYF
TRBV7-2	.	TRBD1	TRBJ2-7	TGTGCCAGCAGCTTATACGGCCCGACAGGGGGCGATTACGAGCAGTACTTC	CASSLYGPTGGDYEQYF
TRBV5-4	.	.	TRBJ2-1	TGTGCCAGCAGCTTGGTTGGAGGGGGCGGTGGAGGTGAGCAGTTCTTC	CASSLVGGGGGGEQFF
TRBV7-3	.	TRBD1	TRBJ1-1	TGTGCCAGCAGCCGGAGTCAGGGGGGCACTGAAGCTTTCTTT	CASSRSQGGTEAFF
TRBV5-4	.	.	TRBJ1-4	TGTGCCAGCAGCTTGGCCGGTTCGGGTAGACCTGAAAAACTGTTTTTT	CASSLAGSGRPEKLFF
TRBV28	few	.	TRBJ1-4	TGTGCCAGCAGTACTCAGAGGCCAACTAATGAAAAACTGTTTTTT	CASSTQRPTNEKLFF
TRBV5-1	.	.	TRBJ1-1	TGCGCCAGCGGACCCACGAGCGGAGGGGACACTGAAGCTTTCTTT	CASGPTSGGDTEAFF
TRBV6-5	.	TRBD1	TRBJ1-2	TGTGCCAGCAGTTATAACAGGGACAGGGTCACGGGCGGCTACACCTTC	CASSYNRDRVTGGYTF
TRBV4-1	.	TRBD1	TRBJ2-5	TGCGCCAGCAGCCAAGGGGACAGGGGGGAGACCCAGTACTTC	CASSQGDRGETQYF
TRBV30	.	.	TRBJ1-1	TGTGCCTGGAGTCACAAGGGGAATATGAACACTGAAGCTTTCTTT	CAWSHKGNMNTEAFF
TRBV6-1	.	.	TRBJ1-2	TGTGCCAGCAGTGACGCCAGCTATGGCTACACCTTC	CASSDASYGYTF
TRBV5-1	once	TRBD2	TRBJ2-7	TGCGCCAGCAGCCTCGGTAGCGGGCCCTACGAGCAGTACTTC	CASSLGSGPYEQYF
TRBV19	.	TRBD1	TRBJ1-1	TGTGCCAGTAGTATAGGGCTCCCAGGGGGCACTGAAGCTTTCTTT	CASSIGLPGGTEAFF
TRBV5-1	.	.	TRBJ1-6	TGCGCCAGCAGCTTGGGCGGGGATGTTCGGAATTCACCCCTCCACTTT	CASSLGGDVRNSPLHF
TRBV6-5	.	TRBD1	TRBJ2-3	TGTGCCAGCAGTCTGGGACAGCTCACAGATACGCAGTGTTTT	CASSLGQLTDTQCF
TRBV28	.	.	TRBJ1-2	TGTGCCAGCAGCCGAGTCCGGACAGTCAACCCCCTGCGCCAAGGTGGCTACACCTTC	CASSRVRTVNPLRQGGYTF
TRBV9	.	TRBD2	TRBJ2-5	TGTGCCAGCAGCGCGACACTAGCGGGAGCAGAGACCCAGTACTTC	CASSATLAGAETQYF
TRBV19	.	.	TRBJ2-7	TGTGCCAGTAGTATAGGCCCGGGCTCCTACGAGCAGTACTTC	CASSIGPGSYEQYF
TRBV27	.	.	TRBJ1-3	TGTGCCAGCAGTTTATTTGGGCCCCCTGGAAACACCATATATTTT	CASSLFGPPGNTIYF